This is a list of T cell receptor beta chains from one sample in a study of tumor-infiltrating lymphocytes in oesophageal squamous cell carcinoma. TCRdb analysed the PCR reads with MiXCR anew, one entry per CDR3 protein. The table has about 14,000 distinct CDR3 sequences, 50% seen once. What was sequenced was blood. These receptors were obtained from a male donor with esophageal squamous cell carcinoma. Both conserved end residues are part of each CDR3. D genes are given only for firm matches. The size of a clone is reported for some rows only, either as once, few or many, or as a class for expanded clones.

>TRBJ2-3|NA|TRBV11-2|TRBD1
TGTGCCAGCAGCTTCCGCGGTGGACAGGGAAGCACAGATACGCAGTATTTT
CASSFRGGQGSTDTQYF
>TRBJ2-1|NA|TRBV12-3/TRBV12-4|NA
TGTGCCAGCACCACCGATAGAACCTACAATGAGCAGTTCTTC
CASTTDRTYNEQFF
>TRBJ2-1|NA|TRBV20-1|TRBD1
TGCAGTGCTCGACAGGGTGGAGAACAGTTCTTC
CSARQGGEQFF
>TRBJ2-7|many|TRBV5-1|NA
TGCGCCAGCAGCGATCTGAACTACGAGCAGTACTTC
CASSDLNYEQYF
>TRBJ2-7|NA|TRBV6-1|TRBD1
TGTGCCAGCAGCCTAAAGGGACAGTCCTACGAGCAGTACTTC
CASSLKGQSYEQYF
>TRBJ2-3|NA|TRBV7-3|NA
TGTGCCAGCAGCTTGGGCGGTACGCAGTATTTT
CASSLGGTQYF
>TRBJ2-7|many|TRBV2|NA
TGTGCCAGCAGTGGTGCGGGTTTAACCTCCTACGAGCAGTACTTC
CASSGAGLTSYEQYF
>TRBJ2-3|NA|TRBV5-1|NA
TGCGCCAGCAGCTTGGAACAGATAACAGATACGCAGTATTTT
CASSLEQITDTQYF
>TRBJ1-2|medium-sized|TRBV5-5|TRBD1
TGTGCCAGCAGCTTCACCGGGACAGGGGGTTCCAACTATGGCTACACCTTC
CASSFTGTGGSNYGYTF
>TRBJ2-1|medium-sized|TRBV6-1|NA
TGTGCCAGCAGAAATCTACCTACTAGCACTGAAGCGAATGAGCAGTTCTTC
CASRNLPTSTEANEQFF
>TRBJ2-2|many|TRBV10-2|NA
TGCGCCAGCAAGGGGGGGCACACCGGGGAGCTGTTTTTT
CASKGGHTGELFF
>TRBJ2-1|NA|TRBV7-2|NA
TGTGCCAGCAGCTCCCCCGTAGGGGGACGAGGGTCCGATGAGCAGTTCTTC
CASSSPVGGRGSDEQFF
>TRBJ2-7|NA|TRBV7-9|NA
TGTGCTAGCAGCTTGGGGGACGGCTACGAGCAGTACTTC
CASSLGDGYEQYF
>TRBJ2-6|many|TRBV5-5|NA
TGTGCCAGCAGCTTACAGGGTTCCGGGGCCAACGTCCTGACTTTC
CASSLQGSGANVLTF
>TRBJ2-7|NA|TRBV7-3|NA
TGTGCCAGCAGCTCTCCCAACTCGAGGGGACATTTCGCAGATACGCAGTACTTC
CASSSPNSRGHFADTQYF
>TRBJ2-1|many|TRBV2|TRBD2
TGTGCCACCACGGGGGGACTAGTAAATGAGCAGTTCTTC
CATTGGLVNEQFF